Sequencing of this T cell receptor (beta chain) was carried out in a study of T cell responses to AZD1222 COVID-19 vaccine. Sequenced by immunoSEQ multiplex PCR; TCRdb stores in-frame clones only, minus some. The profile shows 140,000 to 150,000 clones, more than 70% of them singletons. Findings and limits, study-wide: White British ancestry dominated among donors, who included more females, and clonal diversity was possibly underestimated. Elevations in Spike-specific TCR breadth and depth followed administration of two AZD1222 doses. Baseline seropositivity characterized only six AZD1222 recipients.

Comment on this clone: No antigen is known for it.

Specimen: peripheral blood, collected 28 days after the second AZD1222 dose. This TCR was sampled from an adult who received the AZD1222 COVID-19 vaccine.

CDR3 bases: TGTGCCAGCAGCTTAGCGCTCGGCAACTATGGCTACACCTTC. Translation: CASSLALGNYGYTF. The J gene is TRBJ1-2, the V gene TRBV7-8; D unresolved. Germline V CDR1 and CDR2: SGHVS, FQNEAQ. The CDR3 loop spans 14 amino acids. V lost 0 bases, J lost 2 bases, and 7 bases lay in between.